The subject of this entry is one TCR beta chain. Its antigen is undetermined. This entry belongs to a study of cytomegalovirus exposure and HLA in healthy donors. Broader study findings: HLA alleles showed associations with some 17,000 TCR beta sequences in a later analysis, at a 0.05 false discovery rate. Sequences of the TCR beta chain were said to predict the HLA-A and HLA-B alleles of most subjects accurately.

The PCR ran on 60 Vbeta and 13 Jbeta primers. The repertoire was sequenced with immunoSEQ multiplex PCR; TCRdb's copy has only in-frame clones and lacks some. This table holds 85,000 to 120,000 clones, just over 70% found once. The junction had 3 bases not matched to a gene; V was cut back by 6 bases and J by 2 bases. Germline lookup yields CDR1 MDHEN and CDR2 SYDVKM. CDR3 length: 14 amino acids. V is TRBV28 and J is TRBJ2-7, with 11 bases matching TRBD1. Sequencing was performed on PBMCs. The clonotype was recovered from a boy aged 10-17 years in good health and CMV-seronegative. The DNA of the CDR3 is TGTGCCAGCAGCCCGGGACAGGGGGCCTACGAGCAGTACTTC. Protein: CASSPGQGAYEQYF. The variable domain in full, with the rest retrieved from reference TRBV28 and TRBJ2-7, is DVKVTQSSRYLVKRTGEKVFLECVQDMDHENMFWYRQDPGLGLRLIYFSYDVKMKEKGDIPEGYSVSREKKERFSLILESASTNQTSMYLCASSPGQGAYEQYFGPGTRLTVT.